The 26 T cell receptor beta chains reported below all come from one sample, sequenced in a study of blood T cell repertoires in COVID-19. Assay: immunoSEQ multiplex PCR; the TCRdb copy retains only in-frame clones and omits some. This sample has roughly 250,000 clones; around 90% occur once, and the top ten carry around 0.86%. The material sequenced was peripheral blood. The origin of the receptors is a man aged 30 to 45 with COVID-19, enrolled during active disease.

The chain has TRBV24-1 and TRBJ1-5, with no clear D. Between the trimmed V and J ends, which lost 2 bases and 10 bases, there was a span of 14 bases. Looked up from germline, CDR1 is KGHDR and CDR2 is SFDVKD. This CDR3 is 14 amino acids long. In DNA form, the CDR3 reads TGTGCCACCAGTGATTCTACAGCCTTGGGTCCCCAGCATTTT. Amino acids: CATSDSTALGPQHF.

The chain joins TRBV6-5 to TRBJ1-6; 7 nucleotides align to TRBD1. The V and J ends lost 8 bases and 9 bases, in that order; junction bases with no gene match: 4. The CDR3 consists of 12 residues. Germline-derived CDR1 and CDR2 are MNHEY and SVGAGI. This chain's CDR3 is CASQDRVSPLHF. CDR3 bases: TGTGCCAGCCAAGACAGGGTTTCACCCCTCCACTTT.

The chain uses TRBV5-5 and TRBJ2-5; TRBD1 agrees at 7 bases. Germline CDR1 reads SGHKS; CDR2 reads YYEKEE (reference sequence). Trimming removed 4 bases from V and 3 bases from J; junction bases left unmatched: 9. This CDR3 is built from 15 residues. The DNA of the CDR3 is TGTGCCAGCAGCGTCGTGGGGACAGACGAAGAGACCCAGTACTTC. It codes for CASSVVGTDEETQYF.

This clone was seen a single time. The chain links TRBV30 to TRBJ1-5, with a possible D match to TRBD1 (5 bases). The germline CDR1 and CDR2 sequences are GTSNPN and SVGIG (reference sequence). V was trimmed by 4 bases and J by 9 bases, leaving 10 bases between them. The CDR3 totals 11 residues. Here the CDR3 reads CAWTGERPQHF. The CDR3, as DNA: TGTGCCTGGACGGGGGAAAGGCCCCAGCATTTT. The complete variable domain, with remaining parts taken from reference TRBV30 and TRBJ1-5, reads SQTIHQWPATLVQPVGSPLSLECTVEGTSNPNLYWYRQAAGRGLQLLFYSVGIGQISSEVPQNLSASRPQDRQFILSSKKLLLSDSGFYLCAWTGERPQHFGDGTRLSIL.

V and J are TRBV5-6 and TRBJ1-6; 9 nucleotides agree with TRBD1. Germline CDR1 and CDR2: SGHDT and YYEEEE. The V gene end was trimmed by 4 bases and the J gene end by 11 bases; junction bases not matched to a gene: 7. The CDR3 is 14 residues long. The CDR3 protein is CASSVRDRETPLHF. In nucleotides, the CDR3 is TGTGCCAGCAGCGTCCGGGACAGGGAGACACCCCTCCACTTT.

The chain has TRBV4-1 and TRBJ2-7; possible D gene TRBD1, 5 bases. The germline V and J ends were trimmed by 0 bases and 3 bases, with 12 bases remaining between them. CDR1 is MGHRA and CDR2 is YSYEKL in the germline V gene. This CDR3 spans 15 amino acids. This CDR3 reads CASSQDNGRVYEQYF. CDR3 sequence (DNA): TGCGCCAGCAGCCAAGATAATGGCAGGGTCTACGAGCAGTACTTC.

The chain is built from TRBV5-1 and TRBJ2-3, with 15 bases matching TRBD2. The V and J ends lost 4 bases and 8 bases, in that order; junction bases with no gene match: 5. CDR1 SGHRS and CDR2 YFSETQ come from the germline V gene. The CDR3 spans 15 residues. The CDR3 sequence: CASSPRTSGGGTQYF. As DNA, the CDR3 is TGCGCCAGCAGCCCTCGGACTAGCGGGGGGGGTACGCAGTATTTT.

The chain combines TRBV20-1 with TRBJ1-1, with D possibly matching TRBD1 (5 bases). In germline, CDR1 is DFQATT, CDR2 SNEGSKA (reference sequence). This CDR3 has 13 residues. Trimming took 3 bases from V and 1 from J, leaving 9 bases between them. The DNA for the CDR3 is TGCAGTGCTAGTCGACAGAGGAACACTGAAGCTTTCTTT. Protein sequence: CSASRQRNTEAFF.

The V gene is TRBV5-1, the J gene TRBJ1-1; TRBD1 matches 8 bases. With 0 bases clipped from V and 5 bases from J, the junction kept 6 bases outside the gene matches. CDR1 is SGHRS and CDR2 is YFSETQ in the germline V gene. This CDR3 comprises 15 residues. DNA for the CDR3: TGCGCCAGCAGCTTGGGGTCAGGGGGCCTGACTGAAGCTTTCTTT. It specifies CASSLGSGGLTEAFF.

J is TRBJ1-1 and V is TRBV29-1; D remains ambiguous. V gave up 5 bases and J gave up 4 bases, with 14 bases separating them. The CDR3 extends over 13 amino acids. CDR1 is SQVTM, CDR2 ANQGSEA, per germline. The CDR3 DNA is TGCAGCGTTCAAAGGACTCACAGCACTGAAGCTTTCTTT. Encoded protein: CSVQRTHSTEAFF.

The chain links TRBV2 to TRBJ2-7; D unclear. This CDR3 has 13 residues. The germline V and J ends were trimmed by 10 bases and 1 base, with 14 bases remaining between them. CDR1 and CDR2 (germline): SNHLY, FYNNEI. The CDR3 sequence is CATGDDGSYEQYF. The CDR3 coding sequence is TGTGCCACCGGAGATGACGGATCCTACGAGCAGTACTTC.

The chain carries TRBV5-4 and TRBJ2-5, with 7 bases aligning to TRBD1. Germline values: CDR1 SGHNT, CDR2 YYREEE (reference sequence). CDR3 length: 15 residues. V lost 3 bases, J lost 0 bases, and 5 bases stayed unmatched. CDR3 amino acids: CASSWTTGNQETQYF. In DNA, the CDR3 is TGTGCCAGCAGCTGGACGACAGGGAACCAAGAGACCCAGTACTTC. The variable domain in full, with the rest retrieved from reference TRBV5-4 and TRBJ2-5, is ETGVTQSPTHLIKTRGQQVTLRCSSQSGHNTVSWYQQALGQGPQFIFQYYREEENGRGNFPPRFSGLQFPNYSSELNVNALELDDSALYLCASSWTTGNQETQYFGPGTRLLVL.

The V and J genes are TRBV5-1 and TRBJ2-7, with D unclear. Germline lookup yields CDR1 SGHRS and CDR2 YFSETQ. The CDR3 runs 14 residues. Trimming took 4 bases from V and 2 from J, leaving 13 bases between them. CDR3 DNA: TGCGCCAGCAGCGTCTCTCCTAGTACCTACGAGCAGTACTTC. The encoded protein is CASSVSPSTYEQYF.

This clone was seen just once. V usage is TRBV27 and J usage is TRBJ1-2; 7 bases line up with TRBD1. Losses at the gene ends were 6 bases for V and 3 bases for J; bases not matched to a gene: 4. The CDR3 spans 13 residues. Germline CDR1 MNHEY, CDR2 SMNVEV (reference sequence). The CDR3 spells CASSKGTDYGYTF. The CDR3 region has the DNA TGTGCCAGCAGCAAAGGGACAGACTATGGCTACACCTTC.

The rearrangement joins TRBV9 to TRBJ1-2; possibly TRBD1 for D (5 bases). Trimming took 0 bases from V and 5 from J, leaving 8 bases between them. The germline CDR1 and CDR2 sequences are SGDLS and YYNGEE. The CDR3 totals 13 residues. CDR3 sequence reads: CASSVAGPYGYTF. The DNA of the CDR3 is TGTGCCAGCAGCGTAGCAGGGCCTTATGGCTACACCTTC.

V usage is TRBV6-5 and J usage is TRBJ1-2; D unresolved. CDR1 is MNHEY, CDR2 SVGAGI, per germline. V dropped 6 bases and J dropped 2 bases, with 13 bases sitting between them. The CDR3 spans 14 residues. The CDR3: CASRARVPNYGYTF. DNA for the CDR3: TGTGCCAGCAGGGCGAGGGTGCCCAACTATGGCTACACCTTC.

The chain combines TRBV9 with TRBJ2-2; TRBD1 aligns across 11 bases. V was pared by 3 bases and J by 6 bases, with 4 bases of the junction left unmatched. Germline CDR1 is SGDLS and CDR2 is YYNGEE. The CDR3 extends over 15 amino acids. The CDR3, as DNA: TGTGCCAGCAGCGCCGGGACAGGGGGGTCCGGGGAGCTGTTTTTT. Residues: CASSAGTGGSGELFF.

This chain links TRBV30 with TRBJ2-7; possibly TRBD1 for D (6 bases). Germline assignment: CDR1 GTSNPN and CDR2 SVGIG (reference sequence). V lost 3 bases to trimming and J lost 0 bases, with 6 bases between them. The CDR3 contains 12 residues. The CDR3 sequence is CAWRTGSYEQYF. The DNA of the CDR3 is TGTGCCTGGAGGACAGGCTCCTACGAGCAGTACTTC.

The V and J genes are TRBV6-1 and TRBJ1-1; 7 positions match TRBD1. The germline V gene has CDR1 MNHNS and CDR2 SASEGT. V lost 5 bases to trimming and J lost 0 bases; unmatched junction nucleotides: 6. The CDR3 is made up of 15 amino acids. Here the CDR3 DNA reads TGTGCCAGCAGTACGAAGACAGGGTTGAACACTGAAGCTTTCTTT. Its translation is CASSTKTGLNTEAFF.

This clone was observed a handful of times. Other DNA sequences in this specimen translate into the identical CDR3. The gene calls are TRBV6-5 and TRBJ2-5; D gene uncertain. V was cut by 4 bases and J by 4 bases, with 10 bases left in between. The CDR3 totals 13 residues. Germline V gene data show CDR1 as MNHEY and CDR2 as SVGAGI. The CDR3 DNA is TGTGCCAGCAGTTCTAGAGTGCCAGAGACCCAGTACTTC. Its protein is CASSSRVPETQYF.

The chain joins TRBV3-1 (or the pseudogene TRBV3-2) to TRBJ1-1, with D possibly being TRBD1 (5 bases). The CDR3 length is 17 residues. V dropped 0 bases and J dropped 0 bases, with 14 bases sitting between them. Germline CDR1 reads LGHDT; CDR2 reads YNNKEL (reference sequence). The CDR3 spells CASSQEGVPRMNTEAFF. The DNA for the CDR3 is TGTGCCAGCAGCCAAGAAGGGGTGCCGCGAATGAACACTGAAGCTTTCTTT.

The chain couples TRBV15 to TRBJ1-5, with 7 bases that match TRBD1. Per germline, CDR1 LNHNV and CDR2 YYDKDF (reference sequence). The V gene end was trimmed by 4 bases and the J gene end by 5 bases; junction bases not matched to a gene: 11. This CDR3 is 16 amino acids long. CDR3 amino acids: CATSTTGTRLDQPQHF. Here the CDR3 DNA reads TGTGCCACCAGCACGACAGGGACCCGACTGGATCAGCCCCAGCATTTT.

The chain carries TRBV5-1 and TRBJ1-2, with D hard to call. Germline CDR1 SGHRS, CDR2 YFSETQ. The CDR3 runs to 15 residues. Trimming took 0 bases from V and 2 from J, leaving 11 bases between them. The CDR3 DNA is TGCGCCAGCAGCTTGGGACCAGACAAGAACTATGGCTACACCTTC. Residues: CASSLGPDKNYGYTF.

The J gene is TRBJ1-2, the V gene TRBV10-1, with 10 bases that match TRBD1. CDR3 length equals 13 residues. V lost 4 bases, J lost 5 bases, and 1 base stayed unmatched. Per germline, CDR1 WNHNN and CDR2 SYGVQD (reference sequence). The DNA for the CDR3 is TGCGCCAGCAGTGGGACAGGGGGTTATGGCTACACCTTC. Amino acids: CASSGTGGYGYTF.

The genes are TRBV6-5 and TRBJ2-7; 7 nucleotides match TRBD2. The CDR3 extends over 14 amino acids. Germline V gene data show CDR1 as MNHEY and CDR2 as SVGAGI. V gave up 4 bases and J gave up 4 bases; unmatched junction bases: 7. CDR3 sequence reads: CASSSSGTTYEQYF. The CDR3 DNA reads TGTGCCAGCAGTTCCTCCGGGACTACTTACGAGCAGTACTTC.

The rearrangement links TRBV7-9 to TRBJ2-1; tentatively, D is TRBD1 (6 bases). The V gene's germline CDR1 is SEHNR and CDR2 FQNEAQ (reference sequence). The CDR3 consists of 15 residues. The germline V and J ends were trimmed by 3 bases and 4 bases, with 13 bases remaining between them. CDR3 region: CASSLAGTLYNEQFF. CDR3 bases: TGTGCCAGCAGCTTGGCCGGGACACTGTACAATGAGCAGTTCTTC.